This T cell receptor (beta chain) stems from a study of blood T cells in healthy people across ages. Turning to the study itself: Template-switching capture recovered about one barcoded beta molecule per two T cells. Study-level results: Long-lived donors carried more naive CD4+ cells and greater diversity than aged donors. Older age coincided with a roughly linear decline in TCR beta diversity per million T cells.

The second PCR ran roughly 6 to 11 cycles with a sample-barcoded 5' primer and J-beta primers. Tags on each cDNA molecule came from a template-switch adaptor with 12 random nucleotides. TCRdb independently ran MiXCR on the 5' RACE reads; one entry per CDR3 protein. Among 500,000 to 600,000 distinct CDR3 sequences listed, 27% were seen once. Germline V gene data show CDR1 as SEHNR and CDR2 as FQNEAQ (reference sequence). Trimming left V 3 bases short and J 0 bases short, with 9 bases between. CDR3 length: 16 amino acids. Note on this clonotype: As yet, its antigen is unknown.

The chain combines TRBV7-9 with TRBJ2-6; D unresolved. The sequencing sample was made of blood. The source of this sequence is a woman in her seventies in good health. CDR3: CASSFKDGSGANVLTF. CDR3 sequence (DNA): TGTGCCAGCAGCTTCAAAGACGGCTCTGGGGCCAACGTCCTGACTTTC.